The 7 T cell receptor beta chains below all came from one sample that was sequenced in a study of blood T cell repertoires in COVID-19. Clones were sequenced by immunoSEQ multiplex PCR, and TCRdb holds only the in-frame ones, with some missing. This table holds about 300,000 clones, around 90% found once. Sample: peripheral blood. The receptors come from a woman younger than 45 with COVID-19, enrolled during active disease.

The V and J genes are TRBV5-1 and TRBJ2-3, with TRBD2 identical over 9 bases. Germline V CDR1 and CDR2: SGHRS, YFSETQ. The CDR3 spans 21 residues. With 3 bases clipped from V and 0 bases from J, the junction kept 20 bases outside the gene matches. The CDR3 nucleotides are TGCGCCAGCAGCTCACCGAGCGGGAGGTTTGAAGGGAGGACTAGCACAGATACGCAGTATTTT. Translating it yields CASSSPSGRFEGRTSTDTQYF.

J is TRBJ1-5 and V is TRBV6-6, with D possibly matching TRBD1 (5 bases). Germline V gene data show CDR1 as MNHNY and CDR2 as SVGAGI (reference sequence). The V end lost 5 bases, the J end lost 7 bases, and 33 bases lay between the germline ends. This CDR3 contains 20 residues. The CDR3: CASSPLGQVGVGPRVQPQHF. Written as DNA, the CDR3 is TGTGCCAGCAGTCCCCTTGGGCAGGTAGGGGTAGGGCCCCGGGTCCAGCCCCAGCATTTT.

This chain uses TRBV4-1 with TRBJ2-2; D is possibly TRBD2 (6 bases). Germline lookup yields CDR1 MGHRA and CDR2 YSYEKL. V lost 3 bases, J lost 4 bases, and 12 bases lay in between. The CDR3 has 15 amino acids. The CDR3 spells CASSHAGGGTGELFF. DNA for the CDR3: TGCGCCAGCAGCCATGCCGGGGGTGGCACCGGGGAGCTGTTTTTT.

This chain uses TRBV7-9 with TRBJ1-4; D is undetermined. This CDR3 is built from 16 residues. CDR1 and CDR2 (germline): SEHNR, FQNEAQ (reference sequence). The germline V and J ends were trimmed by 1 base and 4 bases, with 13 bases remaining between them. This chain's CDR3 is CASSLGLAQLNEKLFF. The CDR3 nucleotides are TGTGCCAGCAGCTTAGGGTTAGCTCAACTTAATGAAAAACTGTTTTTT. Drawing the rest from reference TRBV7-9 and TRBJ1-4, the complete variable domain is DTGVSQNPRHKITKRGQNVTFRCDPISEHNRLYWYRQTLGQGPEFLTYFQNEAQLEKSRLLSDRFSAERPKGSFSTLEIQRTEQGDSAMYLCASSLGLAQLNEKLFFGSGTQLSVL.

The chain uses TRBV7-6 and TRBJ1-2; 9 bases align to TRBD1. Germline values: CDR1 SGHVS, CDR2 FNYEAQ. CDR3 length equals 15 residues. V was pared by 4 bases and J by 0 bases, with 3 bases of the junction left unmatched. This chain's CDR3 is CASSSGQGANYGYTF. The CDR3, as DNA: TGTGCCAGCAGCTCGGGACAGGGAGCTAACTATGGCTACACCTTC.

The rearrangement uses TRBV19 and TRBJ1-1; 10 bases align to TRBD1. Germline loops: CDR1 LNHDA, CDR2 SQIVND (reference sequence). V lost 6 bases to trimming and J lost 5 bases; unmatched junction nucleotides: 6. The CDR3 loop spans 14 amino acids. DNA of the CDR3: TGTGCCAGTAGGATTCGACAGGGGGCGACTGAAGCTTTCTTT. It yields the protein CASRIRQGATEAFF.

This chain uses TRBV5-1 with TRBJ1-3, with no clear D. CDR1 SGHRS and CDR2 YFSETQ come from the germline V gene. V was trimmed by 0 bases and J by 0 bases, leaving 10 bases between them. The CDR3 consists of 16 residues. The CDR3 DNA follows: TGCGCCAGCAGCTTGGTTGGCAGAAACTCTGGAAACACCATATATTTT. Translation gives CASSLVGRNSGNTIYF.